The next 14 T cell receptor beta chains were all read from a single sample in a study of Graves' ophthalmopathy and Graves' hyperthyroidism. RNA transcripts yielded amplified TCR beta CDR3 regions. After a first-round RT-PCR with HTBI primers, a second-round multiplex PCR was run. TCRdb analysed the multiplex PCR reads with MiXCR anew, one entry per CDR3 protein. The table has hundreds of thousands of distinct CDR3 sequences, about 40% seen once; the top ten hold over 2.5%. Sequencing used peripheral blood. Every receptor here comes from an adult man with Graves' ophthalmopathy.

This clonotype was counted many times. V and J are TRBV7-2 and TRBJ2-7, with 10 positions matching TRBD2. CDR1 is SGHTA, CDR2 FQGNSA, per germline. The CDR3 runs 13 residues. The V and J ends lost 8 bases and 5 bases, in that order; junction bases with no gene match: 6. CDR3: CASGKGLADEQYF. In DNA form, the CDR3 reads TGTGCCAGCGGCAAAGGACTAGCGGACGAGCAGTACTTC.

This sequence joins TRBV19 and TRBJ2-7, with 7 bases aligning to TRBD1. This CDR3 comprises 14 residues. V was pared by 5 bases and J by 3 bases, with 7 bases of the junction left unmatched. Germline CDR1 reads LNHDA; CDR2 reads SQIVND (reference sequence). The DNA of the CDR3 is TGTGCCAGTAGTGTCAAACAGGGGAGCTACGAGCAGTACTTC. Its protein is CASSVKQGSYEQYF.

This clonotype turned up a few times. One junction end does not reproduce the germline sequence, and a read error may be involved. The V gene is TRBV10-3, the J gene TRBJ2-2; maybe TRBD1 (6 bases). The CDR3 is 15 residues long. Germline V gene lookup returns CDR1 ENHRY and CDR2 SYGVKD. The CDR3: CASSGPRGNTGELFF. CDR3 in DNA: TGTGCCAGCAGTGGCCCCAGGGGGAACACCGGGGAGCTGTTTTTT.

At least ten counts were recorded for this clonotype. This chain uses TRBV27 with TRBJ2-7; D tentatively reads TRBD1 or TRBD2 (5 bases each). Looked up from germline, CDR1 is MNHEY and CDR2 is SMNVEV (reference sequence). The CDR3 spans 13 residues. Trimming pared 10 bases from V and 3 bases from J, leaving 16 bases between. The CDR3 loop reads CATTRGVGYEQYF. The CDR3 DNA reads TGTGCCACCACAAGGGGAGTGGGCTACGAGCAGTACTTC.

The J gene is TRBJ1-2, the V gene TRBV19, with a possible D match to TRBD1 (6 bases). This CDR3 region has 15 residues. Germline values: CDR1 LNHDA, CDR2 SQIVND (reference sequence). V lost 9 bases and J lost 2, with 19 bases in between. The CDR3 bases are TGTGCCAGCCATCCCGGGGGGCCGTACAACTATGGCTACACCTTC. It specifies CASHPGGPYNYGYTF.

This clonotype has ten or more counts. The rearrangement links TRBV20-1 to TRBJ2-5, with a possible D match to TRBD2 (6 bases). This CDR3 is built from 14 residues. Trimming left V 0 bases short and J 0 bases short, with 8 bases between. Germline V CDR1 and CDR2: DFQATT, SNEGSKA (reference sequence). The CDR3 region is CSARDRGNQETQYF. CDR3 in DNA: TGCAGTGCTAGAGATCGGGGGAACCAAGAGACCCAGTACTTC.

This clonotype was found a few times. The V gene is TRBV4-3, the J gene TRBJ1-2; D remains ambiguous. V was clipped by 3 bases and J by 1 base, with 15 bases between them. Germline values: CDR1 LGHNA, CDR2 YSLEER. The CDR3 is made up of 16 amino acids. CDR3 nucleotides: TGCGCCAGCAGCCAGACGCCAACGGAGGGTAACTATGGCTACACCTTC. This translates into CASSQTPTEGNYGYTF.

This clonotype has a single count. The chain links TRBV6-5 to TRBJ2-7, with D unclear. Germline CDR1 MNHEY, CDR2 SVGAGI. This CDR3 contains 16 residues. V lost 0 bases and J 0 bases, leaving 12 bases between the germline ends. The CDR3 bases are TGTGCCAGCAGTTACTCGGGGATAGAAAACTCCTACGAGCAGTACTTC. Encoded protein: CASSYSGIENSYEQYF.

The chain employs TRBV7-2 and TRBJ2-2, with D possibly TRBD1 on 6 matching bases. The germline V gene has CDR1 SGHTA and CDR2 FQGNSA. The V end was cut by 4 bases, the J end by 7 bases, with 10 bases between. The CDR3 runs 13 residues. In DNA form, the CDR3 reads TGTGCCAGCAGCTCCAGGGGAATCGGGGAGCTGTTTTTT. Translated: CASSSRGIGELFF.

Ten or more counts support this clonotype. The chain employs TRBV4-2 and TRBJ1-6, with D perhaps TRBD1 (5 bases). Germline V gene lookup returns CDR1 LGHNA and CDR2 YNFKEQ. V lost 0 bases to trimming and J lost 11 bases, with 11 bases between them. CDR3 length: 14 amino acids. The DNA for the CDR3 is TGTGCCAGCAGCCAAGAGTATTCAGGGACACCCCTCCACTTT. Encoded protein: CASSQEYSGTPLHF.

The chain employs TRBV5-1 and TRBJ1-6; tentatively, D is TRBD1 (5 bases). CDR3 length: 18 residues. The V end lost 0 bases, the J end lost 13 bases, and 26 bases lay between the germline ends. Per the germline V gene, CDR1 is SGHRS and CDR2 is YFSETQ. This CDR3 reads CASSLGPNRYGYNQPLHF. CDR3 nucleotides: TGCGCCAGCAGCTTGGGGCCTAACAGGTACGGGTACAATCAGCCCCTCCACTTT. Combining the CDR3 with reference TRBV5-1 and TRBJ1-6 gives the whole variable domain KAGVTQTPRYLIKTRGQQVTLSCSPISGHRSVSWYQQTPGQGLQFLFEYFSETQRNKGNFPGRFSGRQFSNSRSEMNVSTLELGDSALYLCASSLGPNRYGYNQPLHFGNGTRLTVT.

This clonotype was picked up many times. The chain joins TRBV25-1 to TRBJ1-6; 10 bases match TRBD1. Germline loops: CDR1 MGHDK, CDR2 SYGVNS. The V gene end was trimmed by 5 bases and the J gene end by 8 bases; junction bases not matched to a gene: 6. This CDR3 is built from 15 residues. CDR3 nucleotides: TGTGCCAGCAGTCCGACAGGGGGCTTTGATTCACCCCTCCACTTT. Protein sequence: CASSPTGGFDSPLHF. The full variable domain, completed using reference TRBV25-1 and TRBJ1-6, is EADIYQTPRYLVIGTGKKITLECSQTMGHDKMYWYQQDPGMELHLIHYSYGVNSTEKGDLSSESTVSRIRTEHFPLTLESARPSHTSQYLCASSPTGGFDSPLHFGNGTRLTVT.

This clonotype came up many times. The CDR3 reads CASSTTGNQPQHF. The DNA for the CDR3 is TGCGCCAGCAGCACGACAGGGAATCAGCCCCAGCATTTT. This chain connects TRBV5-1 to TRBJ1-5; TRBD1 agrees at 7 bases. The CDR3 has 13 amino acids. V shed 4 bases, J shed 4 bases, and the junction held 2 bases outside the gene matches. CDR1 is SGHRS and CDR2 is YFSETQ in the germline V gene. Variable domain in full (rest from reference TRBV5-1 and TRBJ1-5): KAGVTQTPRYLIKTRGQQVTLSCSPISGHRSVSWYQQTPGQGLQFLFEYFSETQRNKGNFPGRFSGRQFSNSRSEMNVSTLELGDSALYLCASSTTGNQPQHFGDGTRLSIL.

This chain connects TRBV10-3 to TRBJ1-2; possible D gene TRBD1, 5 bases. The CDR3 is 13 residues long. V was cut by 6 bases and J by 4 bases, with 12 bases left in between. Per germline, CDR1 ENHRY and CDR2 SYGVKD. This CDR3 is CAIREQGSYGYTF. DNA of the CDR3: TGTGCCATCAGGGAGCAGGGAAGCTATGGCTACACCTTC.